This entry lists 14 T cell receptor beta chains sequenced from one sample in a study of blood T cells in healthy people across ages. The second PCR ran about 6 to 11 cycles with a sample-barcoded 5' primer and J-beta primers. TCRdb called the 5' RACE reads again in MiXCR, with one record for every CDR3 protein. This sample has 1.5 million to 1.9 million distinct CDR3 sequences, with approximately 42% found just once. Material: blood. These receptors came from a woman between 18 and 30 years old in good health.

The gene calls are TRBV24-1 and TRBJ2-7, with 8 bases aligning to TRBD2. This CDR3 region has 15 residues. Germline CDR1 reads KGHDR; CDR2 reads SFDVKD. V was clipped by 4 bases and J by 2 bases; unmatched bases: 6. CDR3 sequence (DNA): TGTGCCACCAGTGACCCAACTAGCGGAACCTACGAGCAGTACTTC. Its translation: CATSDPTSGTYEQYF.

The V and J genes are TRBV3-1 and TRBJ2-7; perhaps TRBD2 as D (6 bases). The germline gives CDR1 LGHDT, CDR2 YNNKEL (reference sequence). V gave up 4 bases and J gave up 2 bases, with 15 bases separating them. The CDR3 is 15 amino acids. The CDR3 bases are TGTGCCAGCAGCCTAGGACTAAGCGTAACCTACGAGCAGTACTTC. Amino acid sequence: CASSLGLSVTYEQYF.

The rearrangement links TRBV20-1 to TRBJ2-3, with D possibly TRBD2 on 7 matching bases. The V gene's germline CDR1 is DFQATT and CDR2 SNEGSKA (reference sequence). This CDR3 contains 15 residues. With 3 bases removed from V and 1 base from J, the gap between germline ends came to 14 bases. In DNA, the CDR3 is TGCAGTGCTAGTGCAAGGGGGGGAGGCACAGATACGCAGTATTTT. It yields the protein CSASARGGGTDTQYF.

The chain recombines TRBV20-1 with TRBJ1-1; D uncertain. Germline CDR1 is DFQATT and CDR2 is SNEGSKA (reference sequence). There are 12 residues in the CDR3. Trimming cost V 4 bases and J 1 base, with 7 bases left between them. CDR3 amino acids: CSANTANTEAFF. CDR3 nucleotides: TGCAGTGCTAACACAGCGAACACTGAAGCTTTCTTT.

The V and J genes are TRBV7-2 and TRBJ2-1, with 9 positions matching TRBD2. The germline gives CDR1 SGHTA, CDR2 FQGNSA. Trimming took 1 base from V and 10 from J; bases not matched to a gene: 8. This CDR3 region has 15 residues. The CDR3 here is CASSLVGGGALEQFF. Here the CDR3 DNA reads TGTGCCAGCAGCTTAGTTGGCGGGGGGGCACTGGAGCAGTTCTTC.

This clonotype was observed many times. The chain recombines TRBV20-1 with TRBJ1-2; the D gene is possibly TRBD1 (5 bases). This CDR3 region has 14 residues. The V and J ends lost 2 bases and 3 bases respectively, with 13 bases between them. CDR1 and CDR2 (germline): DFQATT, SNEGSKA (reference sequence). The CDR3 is CSARRQPPDYGYTF. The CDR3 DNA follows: TGCAGTGCTAGAAGACAGCCGCCTGACTATGGCTACACCTTC.

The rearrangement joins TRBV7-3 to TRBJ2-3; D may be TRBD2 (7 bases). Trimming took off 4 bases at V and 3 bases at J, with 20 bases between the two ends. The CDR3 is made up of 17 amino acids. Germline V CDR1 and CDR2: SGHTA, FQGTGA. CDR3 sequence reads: CASSSDGGGAVTDTQYF. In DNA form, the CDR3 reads TGTGCCAGCAGCTCGGACGGCGGGGGCGCAGTTACAGATACGCAGTATTTT.

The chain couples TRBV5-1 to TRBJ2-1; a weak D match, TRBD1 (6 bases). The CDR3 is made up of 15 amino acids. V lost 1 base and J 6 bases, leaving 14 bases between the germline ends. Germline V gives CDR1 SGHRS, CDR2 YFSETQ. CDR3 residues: CASSLTYRETNEQFF. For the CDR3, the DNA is TGCGCCAGCAGCTTGACTTACAGGGAAACCAATGAGCAGTTCTTC.

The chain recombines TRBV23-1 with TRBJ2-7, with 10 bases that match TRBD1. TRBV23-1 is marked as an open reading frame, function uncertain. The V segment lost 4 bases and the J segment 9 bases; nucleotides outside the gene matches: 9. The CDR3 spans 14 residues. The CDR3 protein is CASSLRDRGHGQYF. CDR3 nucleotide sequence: TGCGCCAGCAGTCTCCGGGACAGGGGCCACGGGCAGTACTTC.

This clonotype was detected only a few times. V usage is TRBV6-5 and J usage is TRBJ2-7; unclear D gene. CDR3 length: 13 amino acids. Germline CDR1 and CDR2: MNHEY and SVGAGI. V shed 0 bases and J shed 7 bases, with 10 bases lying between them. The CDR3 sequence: CASSYSMNNEQYF. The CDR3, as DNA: TGTGCCAGCAGTTACTCGATGAACAATGAGCAGTACTTC.

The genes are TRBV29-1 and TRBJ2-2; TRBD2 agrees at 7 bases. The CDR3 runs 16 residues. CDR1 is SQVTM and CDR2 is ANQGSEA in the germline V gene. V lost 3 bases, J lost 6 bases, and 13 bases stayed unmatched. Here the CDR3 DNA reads TGCAGCGTTGAGGCGGGAGATAATTTCGTCGCCGGGGAGCTGTTTTTT. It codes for CSVEAGDNFVAGELFF.

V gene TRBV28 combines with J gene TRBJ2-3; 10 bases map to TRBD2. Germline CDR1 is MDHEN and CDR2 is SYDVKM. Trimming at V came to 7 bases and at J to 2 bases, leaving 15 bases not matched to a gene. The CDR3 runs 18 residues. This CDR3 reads CASTGAGGPSSLTDTQYF. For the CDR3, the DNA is TGTGCCAGCACCGGAGCGGGAGGGCCCTCATCACTCACAGATACGCAGTATTTT.

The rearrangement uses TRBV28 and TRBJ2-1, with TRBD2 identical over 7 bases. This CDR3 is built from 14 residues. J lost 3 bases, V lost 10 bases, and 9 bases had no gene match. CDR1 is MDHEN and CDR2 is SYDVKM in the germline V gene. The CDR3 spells CATSPGGSYNEQFF. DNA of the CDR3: TGTGCCACTTCGCCCGGCGGGAGCTACAATGAGCAGTTCTTC.

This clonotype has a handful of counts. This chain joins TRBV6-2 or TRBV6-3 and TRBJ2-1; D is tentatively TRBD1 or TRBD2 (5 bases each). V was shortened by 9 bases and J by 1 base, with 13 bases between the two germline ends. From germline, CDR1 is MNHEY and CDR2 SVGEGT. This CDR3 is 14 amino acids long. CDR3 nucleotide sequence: TGTGCCAGTCTGGGACGGAGTTCCTACAATGAGCAGTTCTTC. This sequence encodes CASLGRSSYNEQFF.